This TCR beta chain comes out of a study of beta chain features in type 1 diabetes. This clone was seen only a few times. No antigen is known for it. One heparinised blood draw averaging around 120 mL was given by each donor. Study results and limitations: The study found that naive, central memory and Treg TCRB repertoires appeared more similar in patients than in healthy donors. For Type 1 diabetes patients, all four CD4+ subsets carried TCRB CDR3s that were moderately but significantly shorter. PCR might pick shorter templates more often, in the same way for patients and controls.

The V end lost 5 bases, the J end lost 1 base, and 11 bases lay between the germline ends. CDR1 and CDR2 from the germline V gene are SGHTA and FQGNSA. The CDR3 contains 14 residues. TCRB transcripts that were expressed got sequenced, as all of the isolated RNA had been reverse transcribed. The repertoire was sequenced with immunoSEQ multiplex PCR; TCRdb's copy has only in-frame clones and lacks some. The data contain 430,000 or so clones, 11% of them singletons. This rearrangement joins TRBV7-2 to TRBJ2-5, with a weak D call TRBD1 (5 bases). This TCR was recovered from a woman aged 18-35 years in good health. The sample was naive CD4+ T cells from blood. CDR3 nucleotides: TGTGCCAGCAGCGTCCAGGGATCCCAAGAGACCCAGTACTTC. It codes for CASSVQGSQETQYF. Full variable domain (outside the CDR3, taken from reference TRBV7-2 and TRBJ2-5): GAGVSQSPSNKVTEKGKDVELRCDPISGHTALYWYRQSLGQGLEFLIYFQGNSAPDKSGLPSDRFSAERTGGSVSTLTIQRTQQEDSAVYLCASSVQGSQETQYFGPGTRLLVL.